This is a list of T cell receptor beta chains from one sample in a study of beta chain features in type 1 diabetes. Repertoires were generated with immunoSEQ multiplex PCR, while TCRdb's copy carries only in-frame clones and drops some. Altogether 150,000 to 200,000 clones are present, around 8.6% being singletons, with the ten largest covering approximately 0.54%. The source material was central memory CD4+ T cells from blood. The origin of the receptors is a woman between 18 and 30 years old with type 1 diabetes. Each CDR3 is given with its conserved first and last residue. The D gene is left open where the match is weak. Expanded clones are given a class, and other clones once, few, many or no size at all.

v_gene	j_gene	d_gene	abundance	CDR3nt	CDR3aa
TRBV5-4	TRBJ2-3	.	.	TGTGCCAGCAGCCAACGCTTGGCAGTGCATTTT	CASSQRLAVHF
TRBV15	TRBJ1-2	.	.	TGTGCCACCAGCCGTGGGCCTTCTCTCTATGGCTACACCTTC	CATSRGPSLYGYTF
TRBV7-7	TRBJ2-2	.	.	TGTGCCAGCAGCCCGCCCAGCGGGGAGCTGTTTTTT	CASSPPSGELFF
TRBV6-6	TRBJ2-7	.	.	TGTGCCAGCAGTACCCCCCCTATGGACGAGCAGTACTTC	CASSTPPMDEQYF
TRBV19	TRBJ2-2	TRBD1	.	TGTGCCAGTACCGCCGGGACAGGGGGCGTCGGGGAGCTGTTTTTT	CASTAGTGGVGELFF
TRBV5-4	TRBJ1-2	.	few	TGTGCCAGCAGCCCAGCCCGGGACAAAGGCTACACCTTC	CASSPARDKGYTF
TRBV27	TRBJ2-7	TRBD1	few	TGTGCCAGCAGTTTATCAGGGGGCGGCTCCTACGAGCAGTACTTC	CASSLSGGGSYEQYF
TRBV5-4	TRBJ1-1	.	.	TGTGCCAGCAGCCCTATCGACAGGACCACTGAAGCTTTCTTT	CASSPIDRTTEAFF
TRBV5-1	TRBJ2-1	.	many	TGCGCCAGCAGCTTGGACGTCAGCTACAATGAGCAGTTCTTC	CASSLDVSYNEQFF
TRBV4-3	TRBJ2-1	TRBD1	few	TGCGCCAGCAGCCAAGAGGGCGACAGGGCGATGGAGCAGTTCTTC	CASSQEGDRAMEQFF
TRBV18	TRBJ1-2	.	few	TGTGCCAGCTCAACAGGAGCCCAGCTTTATGGCTACACCTTC	CASSTGAQLYGYTF
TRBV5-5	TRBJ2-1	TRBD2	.	TGTGCCAGCACCCTTAGACCGGGACTAGCGGACCGGGATGAGCAGTTCTTC	CASTLRPGLADRDEQFF
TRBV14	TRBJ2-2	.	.	TGTGCCAGCAGCCCTACAGGGTATAACACCGGGGAGCTGTTTTTT	CASSPTGYNTGELFF
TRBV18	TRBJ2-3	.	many	TGTGCCAGCTCACCAGGGCTGGCAGATACGCAGTATTTT	CASSPGLADTQYF